This T cell receptor (beta chain) originates from a study of PD-L1 blockade in urothelial cancer. Whole-study context: Atezolizumab therapy began for patients in the mid-2010s, dosed at 1,200 mg intravenously every 3 weeks. Patients' histories included 0 to 3 prior chemotherapy regimens. Blood analysis was done at 3 weeks (second dose) and 6 weeks after treatment began.

Into every PCR, synthetic TCR analog templates were spiked. This table comes from immunoSEQ multiplex PCR, and its TCRdb copy is limited to in-frame clones, with some not included. The sample has about 43,000 clones, more than 75% seen once. Between the trimmed V and J ends, which lost 0 bases and 5 bases, there was a span of 9 bases. Germline V lookup: CDR1 ENHRY, CDR2 SYGVKD. The CDR3 length is 14 residues. The receptor comes from a woman aged 55-75 years with urothelial cancer. This specimen consisted of PBMCs, obtained around atezolizumab (anti-PD-L1) treatment. The chain combines TRBV10-3 with TRBJ2-3; the D gene is possibly TRBD2 (6 bases). CDR3 sequence reads: CAISESSAGDTQYF. The CDR3 region has the DNA TGTGCCATCAGTGAGTCGTCAGCGGGAGATACGCAGTATTTT.